A single sample gave rise to the 4 T cell receptor beta chains below, sequenced in a study of identical twins. One entry per CDR3 protein, called by TCRdb with MiXCR from the 5' RACE reads. The data contain under 900,000 distinct CDR3 sequences, over 15% of them singletons. The same sample was also used in a study of T cells expressing NK-cell markers.

Specimen: PBMCs. The receptors here all came from a woman aged 18-29 years in good health.

The chain joins TRBV12-3 or TRBV12-4 to TRBJ1-5; no definite D call. Trimming left V 3 bases short and J 1 base short, with 13 bases between. The CDR3 has 16 amino acids. The CDR3 sequence: CASSLSASPSNQPQHF. Here the CDR3 DNA reads TGTGCCAGCAGTTTGTCCGCATCGCCGAGCAATCAGCCCCAGCATTTT.

V and J are TRBV15 and TRBJ2-7; 7 positions agree with TRBD2. V trimming: 4 bases; J trimming: 1 base; junction bases outside the gene matches: 4. The germline CDR1 and CDR2 sequences are LNHNV and YYDKDF (reference sequence). This CDR3 is 14 amino acids long. Here the CDR3 DNA reads TGTGCCACCAGCAAACTCGGGGGGTCCTACGAGCAGTACTTC. Its translation is CATSKLGGSYEQYF. Using reference TRBV15 and TRBJ2-7 for the parts outside the CDR3, the full variable domain is DAMVIQNPRYQVTQFGKPVTLSCSQTLNHNVMYWYQQKSSQAPKLLFHYYDKDFNNEADTPDNFQSRRPNTSFCFLDIRSPGLGDTAMYLCATSKLGGSYEQYFGPGTRLTVT.

The chain is built from TRBV9 and TRBJ1-3; 7 bases match TRBD1. CDR1 and CDR2 (germline): SGDLS, YYNGEE. This CDR3 spans 17 amino acids. The trim removed 3 bases at V and 0 bases at J, leaving 9 bases unmatched. As DNA, the CDR3 is TGTGCCAGCAGCGGGGACAGTTTCCTGCCCTCTGGAAACACCATATATTTT. Translated: CASSGDSFLPSGNTIYF.

The sample holds a few counts of this clonotype. This rearrangement joins TRBV5-1 to TRBJ1-2, with TRBD1 matching over 8 bases. This CDR3 spans 13 amino acids. The V gene's germline CDR1 is SGHRS and CDR2 YFSETQ. Unmatched junction bases numbered 8, after V lost 3 bases and J lost 10 bases. In DNA, the CDR3 is TGCGCCAGCAGCTCAGGACAGGGTCAGTCCTACACCTTC. Its protein product is CASSSGQGQSYTF.